The sequence of this TCR beta chain was determined in a study of T cell responses to AZD1222 COVID-19 vaccine (dated by TCRdb to 2020 to 2022). In terms of the full investigation: TCR sequencing was performed for about 240 trial participants, of whom some 200 were given two doses of AZD1222 and about 25 were given two doses of MenACWY control vaccine. Enrollment into the trials was organized by age into subgroups of 18-55, 56-69 and 70-plus years, and those subgroups contained approximately 150, 30 and 60 TCR-sequenced participants, respectively.

The CDR3 regions of human TCRbeta chains were analyzed by immunosequencing. In the source study's methods: Repertoire TCRs were matched against a reference library of SARS-CoV-2-specific TCRs generated with the MIRA antigen-specificity platform. Breadth was defined as the fraction of unique TCRs that were SARS-CoV-2-associated. Depth was defined as the fraction of total T cells that were SARS-CoV-2-associated. Using the MIRA data, each spike-specific TCR was mapped to the spike region that the TCR reacts to and placed in a CD4 or CD8 class. Log10-transformed breadth and depth values were compared by one-way ANOVA with Sidak's multiple comparisons tests. TCRdb carries this immuneACCESS record with in-frame sequences only. Its versions omit some clonotypes, under half of them owing to an unresolved V gene in the studies checked, with the rest unexplained. The V and J calls and clone size were taken over from that table, and D and trimming were inferred from the DNA. The sample table records 150,000 to 200,000 clones; 85% to 90% of these occur just once. Clones ranked in the top ten supply more than 9% of the sample.

A remark on this clone: Its antigen is unknown. The sample holds no much larger clone one base away, and base qualities are not on file.

V ends up 6 bases short and J 0 bases short, with an unmatched junction base count of 2. The CDR3 spans 15 residues, from the cysteine through the phenylalanine. Only CDR3 DNA is held: 45 bases, read in frame from base 1. The germline V gene supplies CDR1 MNHEY and CDR2 SVGAGI. On the study overall, not on this receptor specifically: The vaccine-associated CD4 TCRs covered the entire spike protein, and the dominant responses fell in regions 160-218 and 743-854. Participants were mostly white British, with more females than males. The authors suggested clonal diversity may have been underestimated. Conclusions about previously exposed vaccinees were limited because only five to seven AZD1222 recipients were SARS-CoV-2 seropositive at baseline. Nearly half of unique spike-specific TCRs reportedly recognized epitopes outside regions mutated in the B.1.351 and B.1.1.7 variants. The 56-69-year group was small, and its depth increase did not reach significance, likely because of low power. Because no samples from the day 14 peak response were available, repertoires could be characterized only after the peak T cell response. After two AZD1222 doses, both the breadth and the depth of spike-specific TCRs were significantly higher than at day 0 and than in MenACWY recipients.

The time point label of this sample denotes: about 28 days (+/-7) after the second vaccine dose. AZD1222 recipients whose second dose came at about 4 weeks and those whose second dose came at about 12 weeks were combined into one group, since spike-specific TCR depth and breadth did not differ between the two schedules. Vaccinee samples came from UK trials COV001 and COV002, including a single-blind randomized controlled phase 2/3 trial of AZD1222 (ChAdOx1 nCoV-19) in healthy adults. For TCRbeta chain sequencing, PBMC samples were collected from trial participants at day 0 and at day 28 after the second dose.

The sequence joins TRBV6-5 to TRBJ1-6, and TRBD1 matches 7 of the central bases. Here the sequenced sample was peripheral blood, taken 28 days after the second AZD1222 dose. This receptor was identified in an adult who received the AZD1222 COVID-19 vaccine. The encoded CDR3 is CASRRDSSYNSPLHF. The DNA reads TGTGCCAGCAGGCGGGACAGCTCCTATAATTCACCCCTCCACTTT.